A selection of T cell receptor beta chains follows, all from one sample in a study of Graves' ophthalmopathy and Graves' hyperthyroidism. Each CDR3 protein gets one entry after TCRdb re-called the multiplex PCR reads with MiXCR. The sample lists about 550,000 distinct CDR3 sequences; under 40% were seen once. What was sequenced was peripheral blood or thyroid tissue (not recorded which). The receptors were sampled from an adult man with Graves' hyperthyroidism. CDR3s include the opening cysteine and the closing phenylalanine or tryptophan.

cdr3_length v_call cdr3_aa
15 TRBV19 CASTETGGSTGELFF
13 TRBV2 CASSTWNNQPQHF
14 TRBV20-1 CSARGLGSKNIQYF
15 TRBV24-1 CATSDYPRGANIQYF
14 TRBV20-1 CSARGQGRKEKLFF
15 TRBV27 CASRQAGQAQETQYF
16 TRBV5-1 CASSPRGSLSGSPLHF
13 TRBV7-6 CASSSARTDTQYF
14 TRBV20-1 CSATHPGQGIEAFF
13 TRBV12-3/TRBV12-4 CASTPRTGPWSFF
13 TRBV19 CASSSTSATEAFF
14 TRBV20-1 CSAWGLLGNTEAFF
14 TRBV10-3 CAISESGLNYGYTF
15 TRBV7-9 CASSPRSRGYYGYTF
13 TRBV2 CASSVGGNDEQYF
19 TRBV20-1 CSARKPGGTSRTYQETQYF
16 TRBV5-8 CASRRYSTGTVYEQYF
14 TRBV2 CASRRGQDNTEAFF
18 TRBV7-2 CASSAPRTGGTVLYGYTF
14 TRBV7-8 CASSLDVRDETQYF
15 TRBV13 CASSLLGQGVYGYTF
12 TRBV29-1 CSVGRDSYEQYF
15 TRBV4-1 CASTHPDSRNSPLHF
14 TRBV28 CASSLLYGDYGYTF
15 TRBV12-3/TRBV12-4 CASSFWGSGANVLTF
15 TRBV10-3 CASCEAGTFAYEQYF
15 TRBV18 CASSPPGQGADEQYF
15 TRBV24-1 CATSDRGTGGDEQYF
14 TRBV29-1 CSVVSGGLTDTQYF
17 TRBV7-9 CASSFRLAGRNTGELFF
12 TRBV6-6 CASSGSPYGYTF
14 TRBV20-1 CSARGAGNNSPLHF
15 TRBV10-3 CAISESTADNQPQYF
13 TRBV7-2 CASSGGLAGAQYF
13 TRBV9 CASSVELRNEQFF
14 TRBV2 CASSDHTGQETQYF
14 TRBV4-2 CASSRGQGGEKLFF
15 TRBV7-8 CASSLNIFPPDTQYF
14 TRBV6-5 CASSDGQGRSPLHF
15 TRBV27 CASSPDWSYNSPLHF
15 TRBV12-3/TRBV12-4 CASSPSTSGGYEQYF
13 TRBV5-1 CASSLTGFPPLHF
13 TRBV10-3 CAVLRDRYNEQLF
13 TRBV20-1 CSASPPGRETQYF
14 TRBV6-5 CASSYSRSQEAQYF
15 TRBV7-9 CASSLYGQDNSPLHF
14 TRBV2 CASSDLGPRDEQFF
15 TRBV7-9 CASSFRDRGDETQYF
14 TRBV6-5 CASSSGHNNEKLFF
14 TRBV7-2 CASSFEGIVGKLFF
12 TRBV29-1 CSVRGGDQPQHF
16 TRBV11-2 CASSIGQYENQETQYF
12 TRBV10-1 CASSELAGGLFF
14 TRBV5-1 CASSNGGAYNEQFF
15 TRBV6-5 CASSYTTGTVYGYTF
15 TRBV4-1 CASSQTTSGAYEQYF
16 TRBV15 CATSRETSGRQETQYF
15 TRBV15 CATSRETSGSYEQYF
13 TRBV29-1 CSATTGIGTEAFF
12 TRBV20-1 CSASPSGIQQFF